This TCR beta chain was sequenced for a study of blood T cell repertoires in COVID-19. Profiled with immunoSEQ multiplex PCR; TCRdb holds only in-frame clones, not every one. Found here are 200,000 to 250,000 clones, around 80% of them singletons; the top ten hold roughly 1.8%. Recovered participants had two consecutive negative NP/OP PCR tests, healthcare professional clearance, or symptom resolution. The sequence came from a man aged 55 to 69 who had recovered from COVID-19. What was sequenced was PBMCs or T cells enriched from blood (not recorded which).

The CDR3 DNA is TGTGCCAGCAGTTACTCTGGACCGGGACAGGGGGTTAATGGCTACACCTTC. Its translation is CASSYSGPGQGVNGYTF. The chain links TRBV6-2 or TRBV6-3 to TRBJ1-2, with 11 bases lining up with TRBD1. The germline gives CDR1 MNHEY, CDR2 SVGEGT. The CDR3 length is 17 residues. Germline trimming cut 0 bases from V and 6 bases from J; bases unmatched to any gene: 9.